This TCR beta chain was recovered during a study of T cells after yellow fever vaccination. Study-wide findings and caveats: The secondary response was weaker but peaked faster, day 5 versus 15. From the bulk population, abundant clonotypes could contaminate and appear within FACS-sorted repertoires. A small share of clonotypes appeared in both CD4 and CD8 compartments. Re-detected after boosting: most primary clones, more than 95% of CD4 and about 85% of CD8.

TCRdb passed the 5' RACE reads through MiXCR, listing each CDR3 protein once. Of some 600,000 distinct CDR3 sequences listed, 12% are singletons. There are 14 residues in the CDR3. The ends were cut back, 1 base at V and 0 bases at J, with 6 bases in the middle. Of note for this clonotype: Its target is not known.

This chain joins TRBV12-3 or TRBV12-4 and TRBJ2-5, with D possibly TRBD1 on 6 matching bases. The sequences come from PBMCs, collected on the day of the yellow fever booster vaccination. The sequence was collected from a man aged 30-40 years who received the YFV17D yellow fever vaccine. The CDR3 sequence is CASSLGDNQETQYF. The CDR3, as DNA: TGTGCCAGCAGTTTAGGGGACAACCAAGAGACCCAGTACTTC.